The next 25 T cell receptor beta chains were all read from a single sample in a study of cytomegalovirus exposure and HLA in healthy donors. Primers for the PCR totalled 60 Vbeta and 13 Jbeta. Assay used: immunoSEQ multiplex PCR; TCRdb lists only in-frame clones, some missing. This table has 150,000 or so clones, around 78% appearing once. Specimen: PBMCs. The source is a woman between 18 and 30 years old in good health and CMV-seronegative.

The gene calls are TRBV5-4 and TRBJ1-6; 7 positions agree with TRBD1. This CDR3 has 18 residues. The ends lost 1 base at V and 0 bases at J; junction bases unmatched: 7. Germline V gives CDR1 SGHNT, CDR2 YYREEE (reference sequence). DNA for the CDR3: TGTGCCAGCAGCTTGAGGCGCACAGGGGTCTCCTATAATTCACCCCTCCACTTT. Residues: CASSLRRTGVSYNSPLHF.

Only one count was recorded for this clone. The chain uses TRBV7-2 and TRBJ1-3, with D unclear. CDR3 length: 13 residues. V lost 5 bases to trimming and J lost 4 bases, with 9 bases between them. CDR1 and CDR2 (germline): SGHTA, FQGNSA. This CDR3 is CASSPGDGNTIYF. The CDR3 coding sequence is TGTGCCAGCAGCCCAGGTGACGGAAACACCATATATTTT.

The chain joins TRBV5-1 to TRBJ2-3; 11 bases line up with TRBD1. Per the germline V gene, CDR1 is SGHRS and CDR2 is YFSETQ. V lost 3 bases, J lost 6 bases, and 6 bases stayed unmatched. The CDR3 runs to 15 residues. The CDR3, as DNA: TGCGCCAGCAGCTACCGGGACAGGGGGAGGGATACGCAGTATTTT. Amino acid sequence: CASSYRDRGRDTQYF. Complete variable domain (other parts from reference TRBV5-1 and TRBJ2-3): KAGVTQTPRYLIKTRGQQVTLSCSPISGHRSVSWYQQTPGQGLQFLFEYFSETQRNKGNFPGRFSGRQFSNSRSEMNVSTLELGDSALYLCASSYRDRGRDTQYFGPGTRLTVL.

V is TRBV7-2 and J is TRBJ2-5; TRBD2 is a possible D gene (6 bases). Germline V gene sequence: CDR1 SGHTA, CDR2 FQGNSA. V lost 5 bases to trimming and J lost 0 bases, with 10 bases between them. The CDR3 totals 14 residues. This CDR3 is CASSRGTHQETQYF. The CDR3 DNA reads TGTGCCAGCAGCCGCGGGACGCACCAAGAGACCCAGTACTTC.

The rearrangement joins TRBV5-4 to TRBJ1-1; 7 bases are shared with TRBD1. The V gene end was trimmed by 5 bases and the J gene end by 3 bases; junction bases not matched to a gene: 16. The germline V gene has CDR1 SGHNT and CDR2 YYREEE (reference sequence). The CDR3 totals 17 residues. In nucleotides, the CDR3 is TGTGCCAGCAGACCTCCCGCAGCGACAGGGTGGGACACTGAAGCTTTCTTT. As protein: CASRPPAATGWDTEAFF.

With respect to this clone: At the DNA level, this CDR3 is encoded by other sequences in the same sample as well. The chain links TRBV5-1 to TRBJ1-1; no clear D gene. Deletions cut 0 bases from V and 1 base from J, with 7 bases between. There are 14 residues in the CDR3. Looked up from germline, CDR1 is SGHRS and CDR2 is YFSETQ. The CDR3 protein is CASSLGGPNTEAFF. CDR3 in DNA: TGCGCCAGCAGCTTGGGAGGGCCGAACACTGAAGCTTTCTTT. Based on the CDR3 plus reference TRBV5-1 and TRBJ1-1, the full variable domain is KAGVTQTPRYLIKTRGQQVTLSCSPISGHRSVSWYQQTPGQGLQFLFEYFSETQRNKGNFPGRFSGRQFSNSRSEMNVSTLELGDSALYLCASSLGGPNTEAFFGQGTRLTVV.

This chain joins TRBV10-3 and TRBJ1-3; 9 bases fit TRBD1. Trimming at V came to 6 bases and at J to 4 bases, leaving 4 bases not matched to a gene. The germline V gene encodes CDR1 ENHRY and CDR2 SYGVKD. CDR3 length equals 14 residues. As DNA, the CDR3 is TGTGCCATCAGGATCGACAGGGGGGGAAACACCATATATTTT. Translating it yields CAIRIDRGGNTIYF.

The chain recombines TRBV30 with TRBJ2-1, with 7 bases aligning to TRBD1. Looked up from germline, CDR1 is GTSNPN and CDR2 is SVGIG (reference sequence). The CDR3 is made up of 12 amino acids. V trimming: 2 bases; J trimming: 7 bases; junction bases outside the gene matches: 2. This CDR3 reads CAWSIQGNEQFF. The CDR3 DNA sequence: TGTGCCTGGAGTATACAGGGGAATGAGCAGTTCTTC. Using reference TRBV30 and TRBJ2-1 for the parts outside the CDR3, the full variable domain is SQTIHQWPATLVQPVGSPLSLECTVEGTSNPNLYWYRQAAGRGLQLLFYSVGIGQISSEVPQNLSASRPQDRQFILSSKKLLLSDSGFYLCAWSIQGNEQFFGPGTRLTVL.

The chain recombines TRBV11-3 with TRBJ1-1; perhaps TRBD1 as D (5 bases). The CDR3 contains 15 residues. The V gene's germline CDR1 is SGHNT and CDR2 YENEEA. Trimming cost V 3 bases and J 6 bases, with 17 bases left between them. CDR3 in DNA: TGTGCCAGCAGCTTGGGGGTCCCCAGGAGGGCTGAAGCTTTCTTT. Protein product: CASSLGVPRRAEAFF.

This clone was counted a few times. Germline and junction disagree at one end, which may indicate a read error. The CDR3 protein is CASSLDYPSGANGLTF. DNA for the CDR3: TGTGCCAGCAGCTTAGACTATCCCTCTGGGGCCAACGGCCTGACTTTC. The chain uses TRBV7-9 and TRBJ2-6, with a possible D match to TRBD1 (5 bases). Per germline, CDR1 SEHNR and CDR2 FQNEAQ (reference sequence). This CDR3 is built from 16 residues.

The chain couples TRBV7-8 to TRBJ1-2; D might be TRBD1 (5 bases). The CDR3 spans 16 residues. Germline CDR1 and CDR2: SGHVS and FQNEAQ. The V gene lost 0 bases and the J gene lost 4 bases, with 15 bases spanning the gap. This chain's CDR3 is CASSLAETGGLYGYTF. Written as DNA, the CDR3 is TGTGCCAGCAGCTTAGCGGAGACGGGGGGACTCTATGGCTACACCTTC.

J is TRBJ2-3 and V is TRBV11-3, with TRBD2 matching over 8 bases. Germline V gene data show CDR1 as SGHNT and CDR2 as YENEEA. Germline trimming cut 1 base from V and 6 bases from J; bases unmatched to any gene: 6. The CDR3 extends over 15 amino acids. CDR3 nucleotide sequence: TGTGCCAGCAGCTTAGGCGGCGGGAGGTCGGATACGCAGTATTTT. Translated, it gives CASSLGGGRSDTQYF.

V is TRBV5-1 and J is TRBJ2-1; 14 bases fit TRBD2. Germline V CDR1 and CDR2: SGHRS, YFSETQ. Trimming removed 4 bases from V and 8 bases from J; junction bases left unmatched: 17. The CDR3 runs to 19 residues. DNA for the CDR3: TGCGCCAGCAGCCAACAACACCAGGGACTAGCGGGAGACGCCCATGAGCAGTTCTTC. This encodes CASSQQHQGLAGDAHEQFF.

V gene TRBV14 combines with J gene TRBJ2-3, with D maybe TRBD2 (6 bases). The germline V and J ends were trimmed by 1 base and 2 bases, with 16 bases remaining between them. Germline CDR1 SGHDN, CDR2 FVKESK. CDR3 size: 17 residues. The CDR3 sequence is CASSQVQFWGVTDTQYF. CDR3 DNA: TGTGCCAGCAGCCAAGTACAGTTTTGGGGGGTCACAGATACGCAGTATTTT. Using reference TRBV14 and TRBJ2-3 for the parts outside the CDR3, the full variable domain is EAGVTQFPSHSVIEKGQTVTLRCDPISGHDNLYWYRRVMGKEIKFLLHFVKESKQDESGMPNNRFLAERTGGTYSTLKVQPAELEDSGVYFCASSQVQFWGVTDTQYFGPGTRLTVL.

This chain uses TRBV5-5 with TRBJ1-1; D ambiguous. Germline V CDR1 and CDR2: SGHKS, YYEKEE (reference sequence). CDR3 length: 15 amino acids. Between the trimmed V and J ends, which lost 2 bases and 7 bases, there was a span of 18 bases. The CDR3 coding sequence is TGTGCCAGCAGCTTCACTCCTAATATTCGGGTTGAAGCTTTCTTT. Its translation: CASSFTPNIRVEAFF.

The gene calls are TRBV5-4 and TRBJ2-7; 11 bases are shared with TRBD1. Per the germline V gene, CDR1 is SGHNT and CDR2 is YYREEE (reference sequence). J was trimmed by 3 bases and V by 4 bases; bases with no gene match: 6. This CDR3 is built from 15 residues. The CDR3 reads CASSPGTGGGYEQYF. CDR3 nucleotide sequence: TGTGCCAGCAGCCCCGGGACAGGGGGTGGCTACGAGCAGTACTTC.

This chain joins TRBV7-9 and TRBJ2-5; TRBD2 agrees at 8 bases. The CDR3 consists of 15 residues. In germline, CDR1 is SEHNR, CDR2 FQNEAQ (reference sequence). The V gene end was trimmed by 5 bases and the J gene end by 4 bases; junction bases not matched to a gene: 9. The chain's CDR3 is CASSPGAGARETQYF. CDR3 nucleotide sequence: TGTGCCAGCAGCCCGGGAGCGGGGGCACGAGAGACCCAGTACTTC.

This clone has a handful of counts. This chain joins TRBV7-2 and TRBJ2-5; D possibly corresponds to TRBD1 (5 bases). From germline, CDR1 is SGHTA and CDR2 FQGNSA. Trimming shortened V by 5 bases and J by 5 bases, and 15 bases separated the two germline ends. The CDR3 sequence is 14 residues long. In DNA form, the CDR3 reads TGTGCCAGCAGCCCATCAGGGATGAGCGAGACCCAGTACTTC. The encoded protein is CASSPSGMSETQYF.

The rearrangement links TRBV27 to TRBJ2-7; 7 bases align to TRBD1. J was trimmed by 3 bases and V by 2 bases; bases with no gene match: 4. The CDR3 totals 14 residues. The V gene's germline CDR1 is MNHEY and CDR2 SMNVEV (reference sequence). CDR3 region: CASSLTGDLYEQYF. The CDR3, as DNA: TGTGCCAGCAGTTTAACAGGGGACCTCTACGAGCAGTACTTC.

The chain combines TRBV28 with TRBJ1-5; perhaps TRBD1 as D (5 bases). Germline V gene data show CDR1 as MDHEN and CDR2 as SYDVKM. This CDR3 comprises 16 residues. Trimming cost V 8 bases and J 4 bases, with 21 bases left between them. The CDR3 loop is CASGSPGLGDNQPQHF. The CDR3 bases are TGTGCCAGCGGTTCCCCGGGACTTGGGGATAATCAGCCCCAGCATTTT. The entire variable domain, with the rest obtained from reference TRBV28 and TRBJ1-5, is as follows: DVKVTQSSRYLVKRTGEKVFLECVQDMDHENMFWYRQDPGLGLRLIYFSYDVKMKEKGDIPEGYSVSREKKERFSLILESASTNQTSMYLCASGSPGLGDNQPQHFGDGTRLSIL.

The table lists this clone with a count of one. V usage is TRBV7-2 and J usage is TRBJ1-2, with D unclear. Germline CDR1 is SGHTA and CDR2 is FQGNSA. The ends were cut back, 1 base at V and 4 bases at J, with 4 bases in the middle. The CDR3 has 12 amino acids. In DNA, the CDR3 is TGTGCCAGCAGCTTAGGTATCTATGGCTACACCTTC. It is translated as CASSLGIYGYTF.

This rearrangement joins TRBV7-2 to TRBJ1-2, with D possibly TRBD1 on 5 matching bases. The CDR3 extends over 14 amino acids. V lost 5 bases, J lost 8 bases, and 18 bases lay in between. Germline assignment: CDR1 SGHTA and CDR2 FQGNSA. The CDR3 DNA is TGTGCCAGCAGCGGGGGGAGGGAGAATCGGGGCTACACCTTC. This sequence encodes CASSGGRENRGYTF.

V and J are TRBV2 and TRBJ2-2, with 13 bases fitting TRBD2. This CDR3 has 15 amino acids. Looked up from germline, CDR1 is SNHLY and CDR2 is FYNNEI. Germline trimming cut 2 bases from V and 6 bases from J; bases unmatched to any gene: 0. This CDR3 reads CASSETSGGAGELFF. The CDR3 DNA sequence: TGTGCCAGCAGTGAAACTAGCGGGGGGGCCGGGGAGCTGTTTTTT.

V gene TRBV4-3 combines with J gene TRBJ1-5; D unresolved. Germline V lookup: CDR1 LGHNA, CDR2 YSLEER. V was shortened by 0 bases and J by 5 bases, with 5 bases between the two germline ends. The CDR3 loop spans 13 amino acids. The CDR3: CASSQDLDQPQHF. The CDR3 DNA is TGCGCCAGCAGCCAAGATCTTGATCAGCCCCAGCATTTT.

This clone appeared a single time. The V gene is TRBV2, the J gene TRBJ1-5, with 7 bases that match TRBD1. CDR1 is SNHLY, CDR2 FYNNEI, per germline. Trimming cost V 6 bases and J 9 bases; bases outside gene matches: 11. The CDR3 has 14 residues. The CDR3 region is CASSDRDRRWPQHF. The CDR3 nucleotides read TGTGCCAGCAGCGATAGGGACAGACGATGGCCCCAGCATTTT.